A single sample gave rise to the 20 T cell receptor beta chains below, sequenced in a study of low-dose radiotherapy and immunotherapy resistance in tumors. TRAV- and TRBV-specific primers primed first-strand cDNA, covering alpha and beta chains. With a V-primer adapter and a constant-region primer, TCRs were amplified for roughly 21 PCR cycles. TCRdb called the reads again in MiXCR, with one record for every CDR3 protein. The sample yields roughly 54,000 distinct CDR3 sequences, 25% seen once. The time point: before trial treatment. The sequencing here drew on PBMCs, taken before treatment. These receptors were collected from a male donor with prostate cancer.

In the case of this clonotype: With only one base between it and a far larger clone, this is likely a read error. This chain joins TRBV18 and TRBJ2-7, with TRBD2 matching over 7 bases. This CDR3 spans 14 amino acids. The V and J ends lost 0 bases and 7 bases, in that order; junction bases with no gene match: 6. Germline V gives CDR1 KGHSH, CDR2 LQKENI. This CDR3 reads CASSPPPAGNEQYF. The CDR3 DNA follows: TGTGCCAGCTCACCACCGCCAGCGGGGAATGAGCAGTACTTC.

This sequence joins TRBV18 and TRBJ2-5; 11 bases fit TRBD1. In germline, CDR1 is KGHSH, CDR2 LQKENI. CDR3 length: 15 amino acids. V dropped 4 bases and J dropped 2; count of bases not matched to a gene: 3. CDR3 DNA sequence: TGTGCCAGCTCACGACGGGACAGGGGGCAAGAGACCCAGTACTTC. This sequence encodes CASSRRDRGQETQYF.

The gene calls are TRBV28 and TRBJ2-1; the D call may be TRBD1 or TRBD2 (5 bases each). The V gene's germline CDR1 is MDHEN and CDR2 SYDVKM. Trimming took 3 bases from V and 4 from J, leaving 13 bases between them. CDR3 length: 15 residues. The CDR3 here is CASSLRQGGYNEQFF. The CDR3, as DNA: TGTGCCAGCAGTTTGCGGCAGGGCGGGTACAATGAGCAGTTCTTC. Filled out from reference TRBV28 and TRBJ2-1, the complete variable domain reads DVKVTQSSRYLVKRTGEKVFLECVQDMDHENMFWYRQDPGLGLRLIYFSYDVKMKEKGDIPEGYSVSREKKERFSLILESASTNQTSMYLCASSLRQGGYNEQFFGPGTRLTVL.

This clonotype was seen repeatedly, ten times or more. The chain uses TRBV6-2 or TRBV6-3 and TRBJ2-1; D not certain. Germline V gives CDR1 MNHEY, CDR2 SVGEGT. Trimming took 4 bases from V and 8 from J, leaving 18 bases between them. There are 15 residues in the CDR3. The CDR3 loop reads CASSSRPKGAHEQFF. CDR3 DNA: TGTGCCAGCAGTTCCCGGCCCAAGGGCGCCCATGAGCAGTTCTTC.

Comments on this clonotype: This sequence is one base from a far larger clone and is likely a read error. The chain uses TRBV5-1 and TRBJ2-7; 15 bases fit TRBD2. In germline, CDR1 is SGHRS, CDR2 YFSETQ. The CDR3 runs to 17 residues. The trim removed 3 bases at V and 7 bases at J, leaving 11 bases unmatched. The chain's CDR3 is CASSWTSGRAGYNEQYF. In nucleotides, the CDR3 is TGCGCCAGCAGCTGGACTAGCGGGAGGGCGGGGTACAATGAGCAGTACTTC.

This clonotype was seen at least ten times. The V gene is TRBV30, the J gene TRBJ1-4; D unclear. The CDR3 sequence is 13 residues long. V lost 5 bases to trimming and J lost 8 bases, with 15 bases between them. Germline assignment: CDR1 GTSNPN and CDR2 SVGIG (reference sequence). As DNA, the CDR3 is TGTGCCTGGGGAAGGAACTTTGAAGAAAAACTGTTTTTT. Protein sequence: CAWGRNFEEKLFF.

The CDR3 spells CAANRGDEQFF. The CDR3 DNA follows: TGTGCCGCGAATCGGGGAGACGAGCAGTTCTTC. This chain uses TRBV6-2 or TRBV6-3 with TRBJ2-1; perhaps TRBD2 as D (5 bases). V was shortened by 11 bases and J by 10 bases, with 15 bases between the two germline ends. CDR1 and CDR2 from the germline V gene are MNHEY and SVGEGT. The CDR3 runs 11 residues.

J is TRBJ2-3 and V is TRBV27; TRBD2 aligns across 9 bases. The CDR3 contains 14 residues. The germline gives CDR1 MNHEY, CDR2 SMNVEV (reference sequence). V was pared by 8 bases and J by 4 bases, with 7 bases of the junction left unmatched. In DNA form, the CDR3 reads TGTGCCAGCGGCTTTAGCGGGGGCTCAGATACGCAGTATTTT. The encoded protein is CASGFSGGSDTQYF.

This clonotype was detected many times. The chain carries TRBV27 and TRBJ2-3; D remains ambiguous. V dropped 1 base and J dropped 1 base, with 9 bases sitting between them. The CDR3 extends over 15 amino acids. Per germline, CDR1 MNHEY and CDR2 SMNVEV (reference sequence). CDR3 sequence (DNA): TGTGCCAGCAGTTTATACCTAACTGGCACAGATACGCAGTATTTT. This codes for CASSLYLTGTDTQYF.

The rearrangement links TRBV19 to TRBJ2-5, with D perhaps being TRBD1 or TRBD2 (5 bases each). CDR1 LNHDA and CDR2 SQIVND come from the germline V gene (reference sequence). V dropped 9 bases and J dropped 4 bases, with 12 bases sitting between them. The CDR3 has 12 amino acids. The CDR3 region is CASRQSGETQYF. CDR3 in DNA: TGTGCCAGCCGACAGAGCGGAGAGACCCAGTACTTC.

There are many counts of this clonotype. The chain couples TRBV20-1 to TRBJ2-1; perhaps TRBD2 as D (6 bases). Germline values: CDR1 DFQATT, CDR2 SNEGSKA (reference sequence). The CDR3 runs 13 residues. V lost 0 bases and J lost 3, with 6 bases in between. CDR3 DNA sequence: TGCAGTGCTAGAGAGCGGGACTACAATGAGCAGTTCTTC. It encodes CSARERDYNEQFF.

V and J are TRBV27 and TRBJ2-6; 8 nucleotides match TRBD1. Germline V gene lookup returns CDR1 MNHEY and CDR2 SMNVEV (reference sequence). The CDR3 loop spans 16 amino acids. The ends lost 5 bases at V and 2 bases at J; junction bases unmatched: 5. The CDR3: CASSQDRAPGANVLTF. In nucleotides, the CDR3 is TGTGCCAGCAGTCAGGACAGGGCCCCTGGGGCCAACGTCCTGACTTTC.

V and J are TRBV6-5 and TRBJ1-1; 7 bases align to TRBD1. Germline V gene data show CDR1 as MNHEY and CDR2 as SVGAGI. The CDR3 is 15 amino acids. After removal of 6 bases from V and 4 bases from J, the junction contained 11 bases not matched to a gene. The CDR3 DNA sequence: TGTGCCAGCAGGATACATGACAGGGCCCCCACTGAAGCTTTCTTT. It translates to CASRIHDRAPTEAFF.

At least ten counts were recorded for this clonotype. J is TRBJ1-5 and V is TRBV2, with D perhaps matching TRBD1 (6 bases). This CDR3 is 14 amino acids long. CDR1 SNHLY and CDR2 FYNNEI come from the germline V gene. V shed 6 bases and J shed 0 bases, with 9 bases lying between them. The DNA for the CDR3 is TGTGCCAGCAGCACAGGGATTAGCAATCAGCCCCAGCATTTT. Translation: CASSTGISNQPQHF.

In this sample, this clonotype turned up many times. The V gene is TRBV29-1, the J gene TRBJ2-4, with D tentatively TRBD2 (6 bases). The CDR3 extends over 10 amino acids. The V end lost 5 bases, the J end lost 15 bases, and 14 bases lay between the germline ends. Germline CDR1 and CDR2: SQVTM and ANQGSEA. Here the CDR3 DNA reads TGCAGCGTTCGGGACTCTTACTCGTACTTC. Its translation is CSVRDSYSYF.

This clonotype has a count of ten or more. The chain links TRBV19 to TRBJ1-5, with a tentative D call TRBD1 (6 bases). The CDR3 covers 13 residues. The V end lost 6 bases, the J end lost 5 bases, and 11 bases lay between the germline ends. CDR1 is LNHDA, CDR2 SQIVND, per germline (reference sequence). This chain's CDR3 is CASRTGLDQPQHF. In DNA form, the CDR3 reads TGTGCCAGTAGAACAGGGTTGGATCAGCCCCAGCATTTT.

In its sample, this clonotype was seen many times. The rearrangement links TRBV3-1 to TRBJ2-7; maybe TRBD1 (7 bases). Trimming pared 0 bases from V and 2 bases from J, leaving 11 bases between. The germline V gene encodes CDR1 LGHDT and CDR2 YNNKEL (reference sequence). The CDR3 consists of 15 residues. The CDR3 is CASSQEQGGTYEQYF. In DNA, the CDR3 is TGTGCCAGCAGCCAAGAGCAGGGGGGAACCTACGAGCAGTACTTC.

This clonotype has ten or more counts. The chain uses TRBV5-1 and TRBJ2-5; tentative D call: TRBD1 (6 bases). In germline, CDR1 is SGHRS, CDR2 YFSETQ. Deletions cut 4 bases from V and 0 bases from J, with 16 bases between. The CDR3 sequence is 16 residues long. The CDR3: CASSRKPGQHQETQYF. The DNA of the CDR3 is TGCGCCAGCAGCCGCAAACCGGGACAACACCAAGAGACCCAGTACTTC. Filled out from reference TRBV5-1 and TRBJ2-5, the complete variable domain reads KAGVTQTPRYLIKTRGQQVTLSCSPISGHRSVSWYQQTPGQGLQFLFEYFSETQRNKGNFPGRFSGRQFSNSRSEMNVSTLELGDSALYLCASSRKPGQHQETQYFGPGTRLLVL.

As regards this clonotype: A read error may produce the germline difference seen at one junction end. This chain connects TRBV30 to TRBJ2-7, with a tentative D call TRBD1 (5 bases). This CDR3 contains 14 residues. Germline lookup yields CDR1 GTSNPN and CDR2 SVGIG (reference sequence). CDR3 residues: CAWSVQAGRYEQYF. CDR3 nucleotide sequence: TGTGCATGGAGTGTACAGGCAGGGCGATACGAGCAGTACTTC.

Judged by abundance, this clonotype is medium-sized. This chain joins TRBV6-4 and TRBJ2-3; TRBD2 might be the D (7 bases). Germline V gives CDR1 MRHNA, CDR2 SNTAGT. V gave up 3 bases and J gave up 0 bases, with 13 bases separating them. This CDR3 region has 16 residues. The DNA for the CDR3 is TGTGCCAGCAGTGATTCCGCGGGGGCTAGCACAGATACGCAGTATTTT. This translates into CASSDSAGASTDTQYF.